These 22 T cell receptor beta chains were all obtained from the same sample, sequenced in a study of blood T cells in healthy people across ages. Sample-barcoded 5' priming and a J-beta primer mix drove a second PCR of roughly 6 to 12 cycles. Via MiXCR, TCRdb re-called the 5' RACE reads, giving one row per CDR3 protein. Of 700,000 or so distinct CDR3 sequences in the sample, 22% were seen once. Sequenced material: blood. The receptor set was obtained from a man in his 70s in good health.

V gene TRBV20-1 combines with J gene TRBJ1-3; D is ambiguous. The CDR3 is made up of 11 amino acids. Per the germline V gene, CDR1 is DFQATT and CDR2 is SNEGSKA (reference sequence). The CDR3 spells CSPMYGNTIYF. CDR3 DNA sequence: TGCAGCCCAATGTACGGAAACACCATATATTTT.

The chain has TRBV7-2 and TRBJ2-7; 7 nucleotides agree with TRBD2. V shed 1 base, J shed 1 base, and the junction held 10 bases outside the gene matches. The germline V gene has CDR1 SGHTA and CDR2 FQGNSA. This CDR3 is 17 amino acids long. The CDR3 nucleotides read TGTGCCAGCAGCTTAGTGTCCGGGGCTAGCGGATCCTACGAGCAGTACGTC. It encodes CASSLVSGASGSYEQYV.

This clonotype was detected only a few times. The chain is built from TRBV7-4 and TRBJ2-1; D call uncertain. The CDR3 is 16 amino acids. Germline CDR1 SGHVT, CDR2 SQSDAQ. The V end lost 4 bases, the J end lost 7 bases, and 20 bases lay between the germline ends. The CDR3 here is CASSSRVVSFRNEQFF. CDR3 nucleotide sequence: TGTGCCAGCAGCTCCAGAGTCGTAAGTTTCAGGAATGAGCAGTTCTTC.

The chain employs TRBV20-1 and TRBJ2-5, with TRBD2 matching 7 bases. The J call could be wrong; TRBJ2-1 is a better fit for the DNA end. CDR1 and CDR2 from the germline V gene are DFQATT and SNEGSKA (reference sequence). The length of the CDR3 is 14 residues. Written as DNA, the CDR3 is TGCAGTGCTAGAGGACCGGGGGGACTCGGTGAGCAGTTCTTC. Protein product: CSARGPGGLGEQFF.

The table lists this clonotype with many counts. V is TRBV29-1 and J is TRBJ1-1; 10 bases are a match to TRBD1. CDR1 and CDR2 from the germline V gene are SQVTM and ANQGSEA. The trim removed 4 bases at V and 5 bases at J, leaving 19 bases unmatched. The CDR3 has 18 amino acids. The DNA of the CDR3 is TGCAGCGTTGTCCCCCTTAGACAGGGGGCGGGTGGAGGAACTGAAGCTTTCTTT. Protein: CSVVPLRQGAGGGTEAFF.

This clonotype was observed a handful of times. V gene TRBV20-1 combines with J gene TRBJ1-2; D call uncertain. V was pared by 3 bases and J by 6 bases, with 8 bases between. In germline, CDR1 is DFQATT, CDR2 SNEGSKA (reference sequence). The CDR3 runs 11 residues. The CDR3 reads CSASFLDGYTF. The CDR3 region has the DNA TGCAGTGCTAGTTTTCTAGATGGCTACACCTTC.

The rearrangement joins TRBV6-6 to TRBJ1-1, with unresolved D. The germline V gene encodes CDR1 MNHNY and CDR2 SVGAGI (reference sequence). This CDR3 is built from 13 residues. Deletions cut 7 bases from V and 1 base from J, with 10 bases between. The CDR3 sequence is CASTHDPNTEAFF. As DNA, the CDR3 is TGTGCCAGCACCCATGACCCGAACACTGAAGCTTTCTTT.

The table lists this clonotype with many counts. The rearrangement uses TRBV7-9 and TRBJ1-4, with 7 nucleotides matching TRBD1. The CDR3 has 15 amino acids. Germline loops: CDR1 SEHNR, CDR2 FQNEAQ (reference sequence). Trimming removed 5 bases from V and 3 bases from J; junction bases left unmatched: 6. DNA of the CDR3: TGTGCCAGCAGCCCCCAGGGACAGCCTAATGAAAAACTGTTTTTT. Its protein is CASSPQGQPNEKLFF.

The genes are TRBV6-5 and TRBJ2-3; the D is unclear. The V end lost 5 bases, the J end lost 3 bases, and 12 bases lay between the germline ends. CDR3 length equals 14 residues. Per the germline V gene, CDR1 is MNHEY and CDR2 is SVGAGI. CDR3 protein: CASSRRGPTDTQYF. CDR3 coding DNA: TGTGCCAGCAGTCGCCGTGGTCCTACAGATACGCAGTATTTT.

This clonotype was seen only a few times. The gene calls are TRBV10-3 and TRBJ2-5; D is perhaps TRBD2 (6 bases). Matching the DNA end better, TRBJ2-7 makes the J call doubtful. Germline lookup yields CDR1 ENHRY and CDR2 SYGVKD. CDR3 length: 13 amino acids. The DNA for the CDR3 is TGTGCCATCAAGGAGGGGCCCTCCTACGAGCAGTACTTC. Residues: CAIKEGPSYEQYF.

There are many counts of this clonotype. The V call is TRBV20-1, the J call TRBJ1-5; D not certain. The CDR3 runs 13 residues. Germline V CDR1 and CDR2: DFQATT, SNEGSKA (reference sequence). V shed 0 bases and J shed 6 bases, with 9 bases lying between them. The CDR3 sequence: CSAREVPLQPQHF. The CDR3 DNA follows: TGCAGTGCTAGAGAGGTACCTCTTCAGCCCCAGCATTTT.

This clonotype has more than one count but fewer than ten. This chain links TRBV5-1 with TRBJ2-3; 8 bases agree with TRBD1. The J segment lost 1 base and the V segment lost 6 bases, leaving 13 bases of the junction unmatched. The germline V gene has CDR1 SGHRS and CDR2 YFSETQ. The CDR3 is 17 residues long. DNA for the CDR3: TGCGCCAGCACCCACGGGACAGGCGTATACGGCACAGATACGCAGTATTTT. It encodes CASTHGTGVYGTDTQYF.

In this sample, this clonotype turned up many times. The genes are TRBV5-1 and TRBJ1-1; TRBD1 aligns across 10 bases. CDR1 and CDR2 (germline): SGHRS, YFSETQ. The CDR3 has 17 amino acids. Germline trimming cut 3 bases from V and 6 bases from J; bases unmatched to any gene: 14. The CDR3 DNA reads as TGCGCCAGCAGCTCTCAGGGGACAGGGGTCAGACGGGCTGAAGCTTTCTTT. It encodes CASSSQGTGVRRAEAFF.

The chain recombines TRBV20-1 with TRBJ1-2; D gene unclear. The CDR3 is 12 residues long. Germline CDR1 and CDR2: DFQATT and SNEGSKA (reference sequence). Trimming removed 1 base from V and 5 bases from J, with 8 bases in between. For the CDR3, the DNA is TGCAGTGCTAGAGGGTCAGAGTATGGCTACACCTTC. The encoded protein is CSARGSEYGYTF.

Ten or more counts support this clonotype. This chain uses TRBV12-3 or TRBV12-4 with TRBJ1-2, with D possibly being TRBD1 (5 bases). V was trimmed by 3 bases and J by 4 bases, leaving 12 bases between them. The CDR3 totals 14 residues. CDR3 in amino acids: CASSLAGGGYGYTF. CDR3 nucleotides: TGTGCCAGCAGTTTGGCGGGGGGAGGCTATGGCTACACCTTC.

In its sample, this clonotype was seen a few times. The chain uses TRBV6-6 and TRBJ2-2; 10 bases match TRBD2. The J segment lost 3 bases and the V segment lost 7 bases, leaving 5 bases of the junction unmatched. The CDR3 totals 15 residues. Germline-derived CDR1 and CDR2 are MNHNY and SVGAGI (reference sequence). Here the CDR3 reads CASTLAGGYTGELFF. The CDR3 DNA is TGTGCCAGCACCTTAGCGGGAGGCTACACCGGGGAGCTGTTTTTT.

This clonotype occurred many times. This chain links TRBV6-4 with TRBJ2-1, with D uncertain. This CDR3 has 14 residues. V lost 2 bases and J lost 7, with 12 bases in between. CDR1 and CDR2 from the germline V gene are MRHNA and SNTAGT. The CDR3 DNA sequence: TGTGCCAGCAGTGACACAGTAAAGGGAAATGAGCAGTTCTTC. This encodes CASSDTVKGNEQFF.

This clonotype was detected only a few times. The DNA for the CDR3 is TGTGCCAGTAGGACCTGGGGGGAGGACGGCTACACCTTC. This translates into CASRTWGEDGYTF. The chain couples TRBV11-2 to TRBJ1-2; the D gene is possibly TRBD1 (5 bases). This CDR3 spans 13 amino acids. V was shortened by 9 bases and J by 8 bases, with 19 bases between the two germline ends. Germline V gives CDR1 SGHAT, CDR2 FQNNGV.

V gene TRBV20-1 combines with J gene TRBJ1-3; TRBD1 matches at 7 bases. CDR1 and CDR2 (germline): DFQATT, SNEGSKA (reference sequence). This CDR3 region has 14 residues. Trimming removed 2 bases from V and 0 bases from J; junction bases left unmatched: 1. The CDR3 bases are TGCAGTGCTAGATGGACAGGCTCTGGAAACACCATATATTTT. Its translation: CSARWTGSGNTIYF.

This clonotype was picked up many times. The DNA for the CDR3 is TGCAGTGCTTTTCGCTATGGCTACACCTTC. This gives the protein CSAFRYGYTF. This chain links TRBV20-1 with TRBJ1-2; the D is unclear. CDR3 length equals 10 residues. Trimming took off 5 bases at V and 4 bases at J, with 5 bases between the two ends. Germline-derived CDR1 and CDR2 are DFQATT and SNEGSKA (reference sequence).

This clonotype appeared a few times. J is TRBJ2-3 and V is TRBV19; no clear D. V lost 2 bases to trimming and J lost 2 bases, with 11 bases between them. Germline CDR1 and CDR2: LNHDA and SQIVND (reference sequence). The CDR3 has 15 residues. CDR3: CASSIWVVDTDTQYF. The DNA of the CDR3 is TGTGCCAGTAGTATATGGGTAGTGGACACAGATACGCAGTATTTT.

This clonotype came up a few times. V and J are TRBV30 and TRBJ1-1; no reliable D call. V was shortened by 2 bases and J by 8 bases, with 9 bases between the two germline ends. Germline-derived CDR1 and CDR2 are GTSNPN and SVGIG (reference sequence). The CDR3 is 11 residues long. Here the CDR3 DNA reads TGTGCCTGGAGTAGCTGGCCAGAAGCTTTCTTT. Translation: CAWSSWPEAFF.